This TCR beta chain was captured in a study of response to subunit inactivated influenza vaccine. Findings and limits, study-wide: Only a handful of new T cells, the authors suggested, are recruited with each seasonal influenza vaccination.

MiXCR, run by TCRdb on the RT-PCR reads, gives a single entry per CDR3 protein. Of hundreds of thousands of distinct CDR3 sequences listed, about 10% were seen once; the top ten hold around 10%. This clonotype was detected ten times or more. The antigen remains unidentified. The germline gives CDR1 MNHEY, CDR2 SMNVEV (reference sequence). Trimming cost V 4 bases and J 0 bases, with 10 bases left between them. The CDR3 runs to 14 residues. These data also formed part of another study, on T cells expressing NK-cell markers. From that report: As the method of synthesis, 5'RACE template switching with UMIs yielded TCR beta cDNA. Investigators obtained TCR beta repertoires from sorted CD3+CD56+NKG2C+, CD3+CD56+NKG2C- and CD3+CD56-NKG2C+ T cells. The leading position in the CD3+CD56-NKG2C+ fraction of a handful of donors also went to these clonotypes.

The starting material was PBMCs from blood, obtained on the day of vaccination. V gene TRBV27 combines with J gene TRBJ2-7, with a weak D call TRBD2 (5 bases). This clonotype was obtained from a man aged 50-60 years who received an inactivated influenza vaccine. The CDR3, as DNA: TGTGCCAGCAGTTACGGCGGGCGCTCCTACGAGCAGTACTTC. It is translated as CASSYGGRSYEQYF.